The entry below gives a single T cell receptor beta chain sequence along with its context. Antigen unknown. Terminally differentiated effector memory CD45RA+ cells were excluded by CCR7 positive selection of CD45RO-negative cells. The data were obtained in a study of shared clonotypes between healthy human individuals. General study findings and limits: Only blood was sampled; tissue repertoires likely differ.

This CDR3 has 16 residues. V dropped 0 bases and J dropped 0 bases, with 12 bases sitting between them. Germline CDR1 and CDR2: MNHNS and SASEGT. In the sorted-subset replicate PCRs, 200 ng DNA, around 30,000 T cell genomes, was used. This table comes from immunoSEQ multiplex PCR, and its TCRdb copy is limited to in-frame clones, with some not included. There are about 2 million clones in the sample; about 95% occur only once, and 0.9% to 1.5% lies in the top ten. The sequencing sample was made of naive CD8+ T cells sorted from blood. This clonotype originated in a man between 18 and 29 years old in good health. The V call is TRBV6-1, the J call TRBJ2-7; unclear D gene. CDR3 DNA: TGTGCCAGCAGTGAAGCAGGACCCGCCTACTCCTACGAGCAGTACTTC. This encodes CASSEAGPAYSYEQYF.